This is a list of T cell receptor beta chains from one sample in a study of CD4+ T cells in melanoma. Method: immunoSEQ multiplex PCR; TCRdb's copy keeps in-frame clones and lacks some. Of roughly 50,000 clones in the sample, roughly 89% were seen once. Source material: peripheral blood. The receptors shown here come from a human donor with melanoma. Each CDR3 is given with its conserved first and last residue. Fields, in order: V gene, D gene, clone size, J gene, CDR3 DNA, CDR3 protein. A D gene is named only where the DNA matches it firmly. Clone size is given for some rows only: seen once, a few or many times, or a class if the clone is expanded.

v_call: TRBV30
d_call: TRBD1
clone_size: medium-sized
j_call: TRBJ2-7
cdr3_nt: TGTGCCTTAACGGGACAGGGGAAATACGAGCAGTACTTC
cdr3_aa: CALTGQGKYEQYF

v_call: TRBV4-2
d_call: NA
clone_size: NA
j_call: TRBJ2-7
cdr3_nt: TGTGCCAGCAGCCCGGAGGGCCCAGGGGGTACGATCTCCTACGAGCAGTACTTC
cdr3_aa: CASSPEGPGGTISYEQYF

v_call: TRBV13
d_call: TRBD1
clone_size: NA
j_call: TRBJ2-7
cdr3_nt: TGTGCCAGCAGCTTAGGCCGGTCAGGGGGCTACGACGAGCAGTACTTC
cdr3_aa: CASSLGRSGGYDEQYF

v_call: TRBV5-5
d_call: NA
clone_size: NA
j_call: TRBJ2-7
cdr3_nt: TGTGCCAGCAGCTTGGTGGGAGTTGGCTACGAGCAGTACTTC
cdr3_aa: CASSLVGVGYEQYF

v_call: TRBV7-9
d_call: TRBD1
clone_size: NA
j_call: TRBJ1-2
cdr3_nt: TGTGCCAGCAGCCTGGACAGGGTTGATGGCTACACCTTC
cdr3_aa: CASSLDRVDGYTF

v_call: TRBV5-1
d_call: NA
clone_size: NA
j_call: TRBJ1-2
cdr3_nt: TGCGCCAGCAGCTTGGTTGGAGGGCGCGATGGCTACACCTTC
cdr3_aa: CASSLVGGRDGYTF

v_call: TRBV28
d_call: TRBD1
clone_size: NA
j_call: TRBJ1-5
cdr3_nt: TGTGCCAGCAGGATGACAGGGGGCCCACCCGGGGAGCCCCAGCATTTT
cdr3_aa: CASRMTGGPPGEPQHF

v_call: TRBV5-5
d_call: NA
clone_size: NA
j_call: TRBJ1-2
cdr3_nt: TGTGCCAGCAGCTTGGATGGGGGAGGGTCGGCTGGCTACACCTTC
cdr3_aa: CASSLDGGGSAGYTF

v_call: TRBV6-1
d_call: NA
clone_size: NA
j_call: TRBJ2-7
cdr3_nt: TGTGCCAGCAGCGCCGTAGCCGAGCAGTACTTC
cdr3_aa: CASSAVAEQYF

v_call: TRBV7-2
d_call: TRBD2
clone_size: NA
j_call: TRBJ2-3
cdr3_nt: TGTGCCAGCAGCTTAGTTGGGACTAGCGGGGGGGCAGGGACGCAGTATTTT
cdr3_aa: CASSLVGTSGGAGTQYF

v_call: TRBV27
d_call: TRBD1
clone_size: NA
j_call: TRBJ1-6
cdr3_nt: TGTGCCAGCAGTTTATTCTCTACAAACAGGGGGCGTGTTTCACCCCTCCACTTT
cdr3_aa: CASSLFSTNRGRVSPLHF

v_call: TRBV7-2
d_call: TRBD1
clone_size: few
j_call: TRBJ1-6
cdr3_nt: TGTGCCAGCAGCTTCCTCAGGGGGCCGAACTCACCCCTCCACTTT
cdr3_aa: CASSFLRGPNSPLHF

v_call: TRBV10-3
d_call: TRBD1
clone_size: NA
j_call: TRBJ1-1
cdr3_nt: TGTGCCATCGGTCAGGGGGCCTATACTTCCACTGAAGCTTTCTTT
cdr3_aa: CAIGQGAYTSTEAFF

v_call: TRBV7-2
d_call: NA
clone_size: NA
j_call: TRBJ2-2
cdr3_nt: TGTGCCAGCAGCTTAGCAGGGAACACCGGGGAGCTGTTTTTT
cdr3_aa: CASSLAGNTGELFF

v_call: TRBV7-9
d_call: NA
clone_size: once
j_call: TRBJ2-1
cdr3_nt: TGTGCCAGCAGCTTAAGTCAACCTGAGCAGTTCTTC
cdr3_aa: CASSLSQPEQFF

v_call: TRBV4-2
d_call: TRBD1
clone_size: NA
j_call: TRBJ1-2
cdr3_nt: TGTGCCAGCAGCCAGGCAGGGGGAGAAGGCTACACCTTC
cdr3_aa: CASSQAGGEGYTF

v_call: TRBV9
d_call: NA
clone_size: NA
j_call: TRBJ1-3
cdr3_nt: TGTGCCAGCAGCGCGCTCCCTCAAGGAAACACCATATATTTT
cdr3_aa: CASSALPQGNTIYF

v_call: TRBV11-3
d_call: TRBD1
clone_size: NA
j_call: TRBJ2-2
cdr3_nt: TGTGCCAGCAGCCAGGAGGGACAGGCGAACACCGGGGAGCTGTTTTTT
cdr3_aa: CASSQEGQANTGELFF

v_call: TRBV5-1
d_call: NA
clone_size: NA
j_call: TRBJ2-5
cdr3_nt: TGCGCCAGCAGCCTCCAGGACCAAGAGACCCAGTACTTC
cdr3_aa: CASSLQDQETQYF

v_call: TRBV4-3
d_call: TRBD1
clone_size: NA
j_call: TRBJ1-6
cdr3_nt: TGCGCCAGCAGCCAAGATATTTTCGGGGACAGGCTTTTCTCCTATAATTCACCCCTCCACTTT
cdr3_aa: CASSQDIFGDRLFSYNSPLHF

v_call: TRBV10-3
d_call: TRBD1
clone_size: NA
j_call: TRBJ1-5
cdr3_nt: TGTGCCATCAGTGAGGACAGGGGGAGCAATCAGCCCCAGCATTTT
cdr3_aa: CAISEDRGSNQPQHF

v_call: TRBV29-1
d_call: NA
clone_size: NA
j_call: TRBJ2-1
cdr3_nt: TGCAGCGTTGAAGATCTGAGGGCCGATACTTACAATGAGCAGTTCTTC
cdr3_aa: CSVEDLRADTYNEQFF

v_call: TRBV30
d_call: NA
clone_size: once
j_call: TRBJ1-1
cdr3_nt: TGTGCCTGGAGTGTACAGGGGAACACTGAAGCTTTCTTT
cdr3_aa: CAWSVQGNTEAFF

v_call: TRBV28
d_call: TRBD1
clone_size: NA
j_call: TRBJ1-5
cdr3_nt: TGTGCCAGCACCCCAAACGGACAGGGTTTTCAGCCCCAGCATTTT
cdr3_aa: CASTPNGQGFQPQHF

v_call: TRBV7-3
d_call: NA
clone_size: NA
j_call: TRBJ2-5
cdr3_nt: TGTGCCAGCAGCTCCGGCGGGGCAGAACAAGAGACCCAGTACTTC
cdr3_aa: CASSSGGAEQETQYF

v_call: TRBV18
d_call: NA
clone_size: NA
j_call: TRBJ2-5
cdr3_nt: TGTGCCAGCTGCAGGGACTACCAAGAGACCCAGTACTTC
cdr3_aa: CASCRDYQETQYF

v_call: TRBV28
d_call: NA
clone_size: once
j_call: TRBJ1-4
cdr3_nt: TGTGCCAGCATCTCAGCCCCCGGAACAGGAGATGAAAAACTGTTTTTT
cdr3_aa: CASISAPGTGDEKLFF